One sample yielded the 9 T cell receptor beta chains listed below, sequenced in a study of T-cell memory formation after mild COVID-19. Each CDR3 protein is one row after TCRdb ran MiXCR on the 5' RACE reads. The sample holds fewer than 350,000 distinct CDR3 sequences, about 13% seen once. The specimen sequenced was PBMCs or a T cell subset sorted from them (not recorded which). The receptors here all came from a man younger than 35 who had mild COVID-19 (a few samples of this study predate the infection). Cell type and time point are not known.

The V gene is TRBV7-9, the J gene TRBJ2-1; D gene ambiguous. The CDR3 is made up of 10 amino acids. In germline, CDR1 is SEHNR, CDR2 FQNEAQ (reference sequence). Trimming shortened V by 8 bases and J by 11 bases, and 10 bases separated the two germline ends. The CDR3 nucleotides are TGTGCCAGCGGTGGCCCCAAGCAGTTCTTC. It codes for CASGGPKQFF.

The table lists this clonotype with a few counts. The chain has TRBV7-3 and TRBJ2-3, with 7 bases fitting TRBD1. V gave up 5 bases and J gave up 2 bases; unmatched junction bases: 4. The CDR3 loop spans 14 amino acids. Germline values: CDR1 SGHTA, CDR2 FQGTGA. CDR3 sequence: CASSEQGITDTQYF. The CDR3 nucleotides are TGTGCCAGCAGCGAACAGGGGATCACAGATACGCAGTATTTT.

This clonotype has just a few counts. In nucleotides, the CDR3 is TGTGCCAGCAGCCTACAGGGCCGCTCTGGAAACACCATATATTTT. Translation: CASSLQGRSGNTIYF. The V and J genes are TRBV6-1 and TRBJ1-3, with D tentatively TRBD1 (6 bases). The V end lost 6 bases, the J end lost 0 bases, and 12 bases lay between the germline ends. CDR1 and CDR2 from the germline V gene are MNHNS and SASEGT. The CDR3 extends over 15 amino acids.

This clonotype appeared a few times. The chain has TRBV5-1 and TRBJ2-1; 7 bases are shared with TRBD2. Unmatched junction bases numbered 21, after V lost 6 bases and J lost 12 bases. The CDR3 runs 16 residues. Germline V CDR1 and CDR2: SGHRS, YFSETQ. CDR3 in amino acids: CASTPPTSLGGGSQFF. The CDR3 region has the DNA TGCGCCAGCACTCCTCCAACGAGTTTGGGGGGGGGATCGCAGTTCTTC.

This chain links TRBV9 with TRBJ1-1, with D unresolved. The CDR3 has 15 residues. V lost 4 bases, J lost 0 bases, and 13 bases lay in between. Germline CDR1 and CDR2: SGDLS and YYNGEE. The CDR3 is CASSSRGSLNTEAFF. The DNA for the CDR3 is TGTGCCAGCAGCTCGAGAGGCAGCTTGAACACTGAAGCTTTCTTT.

The chain combines TRBV3-1 with TRBJ2-5, with a weak D call TRBD2 (5 bases). Trimming removed 1 base from V and 0 bases from J, with 9 bases in between. Germline assignment: CDR1 LGHDT and CDR2 YNNKEL (reference sequence). CDR3 length: 15 residues. For the CDR3, the DNA is TGTGCCAGCAGCCAAGTCTCGGGGTACCAAGAGACCCAGTACTTC. Residues: CASSQVSGYQETQYF.

The rearrangement joins TRBV20-1 to TRBJ2-7, with D possibly called TRBD1 or TRBD2 (5 bases each). This CDR3 is 12 amino acids long. The V end lost 5 bases, the J end lost 2 bases, and 10 bases lay between the germline ends. Germline V gene lookup returns CDR1 DFQATT and CDR2 SNEGSKA (reference sequence). CDR3 bases: TGCAGTGCTCCCCGGGGCCCCTACGAGCAGTACTTC. Residues: CSAPRGPYEQYF.

The V gene is TRBV6-2 or TRBV6-3, the J gene TRBJ2-1; D remains unclear. The CDR3 sequence is 14 residues long. Germline lookup yields CDR1 MNHEY and CDR2 SVGEGT. The V end was cut by 3 bases, the J end by 5 bases, with 11 bases between. CDR3 loop: CASSYGRQNNEQFF. For the CDR3, the DNA is TGTGCCAGCAGTTATGGTCGACAAAACAATGAGCAGTTCTTC.

This chain connects TRBV5-6 to TRBJ1-2; D remains unclear. The CDR3 sequence is 12 residues long. V lost 4 bases, J lost 1 base, and 5 bases lay in between. Germline assignment: CDR1 SGHDT and CDR2 YYEEEE. Written as DNA, the CDR3 is TGTGCCAGCAGCGCGGATAACTATGGCTACACCTTC. Its protein is CASSADNYGYTF. The full variable domain, completed using reference TRBV5-6 and TRBJ1-2, is DAGVTQSPTHLIKTRGQQVTLRCSPKSGHDTVSWYQQALGQGPQFIFQYYEEEERQRGNFPDRFSGHQFPNYSSELNVNALLLGDSALYLCASSADNYGYTFGSGTRLTVV.